One T cell receptor (beta chain) is described in this entry. As yet, its antigen is unknown. The record originates from a study of memory CD4+ T cells and cytomegalovirus serostatus. Study in general: Of the healthy Belgian adults, 9 or 10 were CMV seropositive and 24 seronegative. General study findings and limits: CD4+ memory repertoires contained about two fifths of the roughly 160 reported CMV TCRbeta sequences. Repertoires predicted CMV serostatus with median bootstrapped AUC of 0.95.

The table came from immunoSEQ multiplex PCR; TCRdb's copy has only in-frame clones and leaves some out. The table lists about 57,000 clones, 65% to 80% of them singletons, with 0.82% in the top ten. Germline V lookup: CDR1 SGHNT, CDR2 YYREEE (reference sequence). The CDR3 length is 16 residues. Trimming cost V 6 bases and J 8 bases; bases outside gene matches: 12. The sort gate was single viable CD3+CD4+CD8-CD45RO+ cells for memory CD4+ T cells. The receptor comes from an adult in good health and CMV-seronegative. The chain couples TRBV5-4 to TRBJ2-1; 12 nucleotides match TRBD2. Material: memory CD4+ T cells from blood. DNA for the CDR3: TGTGCCAGCACCCCTGGAAGGACTAGCGGGGTTGATGAGCAGTTCTTC. It encodes CASTPGRTSGVDEQFF. The entire variable domain, with the rest obtained from reference TRBV5-4 and TRBJ2-1, is as follows: ETGVTQSPTHLIKTRGQQVTLRCSSQSGHNTVSWYQQALGQGPQFIFQYYREEENGRGNFPPRFSGLQFPNYSSELNVNALELDDSALYLCASTPGRTSGVDEQFFGPGTRLTVL.